The 6 T cell receptor beta chains listed next were all sequenced from one sample in a study of CD8+ T cells in alopecia areata. The treatment was: oral pan-JAK inhibitor, 5-10 mg twice daily. After isolation, RNA underwent reverse transcription to generate cDNA as the sequencing template. Clones were sequenced by immunoSEQ multiplex PCR, and TCRdb holds only the in-frame ones, with some missing. The data show about 220,000 clones, about 50% seen once. Sequences were derived from CD4+ T cells sorted from blood, sampled at week 4, from a patient treated with tofacitinib. These receptor sequences come from a human donor with alopecia areata.

The chain links TRBV30 to TRBJ1-1; the D is unclear. Germline values: CDR1 GTSNPN, CDR2 SVGIG (reference sequence). The ends were cut back, 2 bases at V and 8 bases at J, with 9 bases in the middle. The CDR3 length is 11 residues. The CDR3 bases are TGTGCCTGGAGTCCTCTACAGGAAGCTTTCTTT. Protein sequence: CAWSPLQEAFF.

This clone has just a few counts. Other DNA sequences in this specimen translate into the identical CDR3. J is TRBJ1-2 and V is TRBV29-1; no definite D call. Per the germline V gene, CDR1 is SQVTM and CDR2 is ANQGSEA. V dropped 6 bases and J dropped 8 bases, with 7 bases sitting between them. The CDR3 covers 9 residues. In DNA, the CDR3 is TGCAGCGTCGACCCGGGCTACACCTTC. As protein: CSVDPGYTF.

About this clone: One junction end disagrees with the germline gene, perhaps due to a read error. This chain joins TRBV5-4 and TRBJ2-7, with no clear D. From germline, CDR1 is SGHNT and CDR2 YYREEE (reference sequence). This CDR3 is 11 amino acids long. The CDR3 region has the DNA TGTGCCAGCAGCCCGGGCGAGCTGTGGCACTTC. It is translated as CASSPGELWHF.

The sample holds one count of this clone. J is TRBJ2-5 and V is TRBV7-9; D not certain. Trimming removed 7 bases from V and 5 bases from J, with 11 bases in between. The CDR3 extends over 12 amino acids. Looked up from germline, CDR1 is SEHNR and CDR2 is FQNEAQ (reference sequence). CDR3 in amino acids: CASNHLDETQYF. For the CDR3, the DNA is TGTGCCAGCAACCACCTCGACGAGACCCAGTACTTC. Combining the CDR3 with reference TRBV7-9 and TRBJ2-5 gives the whole variable domain DTGVSQNPRHKITKRGQNVTFRCDPISEHNRLYWYRQTLGQGPEFLTYFQNEAQLEKSRLLSDRFSAERPKGSFSTLEIQRTEQGDSAMYLCASNHLDETQYFGPGTRLLVL.

The chain has TRBV6-1 and TRBJ2-3, with a tentative D call TRBD1 (5 bases). CDR1 is MNHNS and CDR2 is SASEGT in the germline V gene. This CDR3 region has 14 residues. Trimming cost V 7 bases and J 2 bases, with 13 bases left between them. The CDR3 nucleotides read TGTGCCAGCACCGAACCAGGGCTCACAGATACGCAGTATTTT. Its translation: CASTEPGLTDTQYF.

The chain carries TRBV14 and TRBJ2-3; D remains ambiguous. CDR3 length: 11 residues. V lost 3 bases to trimming and J lost 8 bases, with 6 bases between them. Germline-derived CDR1 and CDR2 are SGHDN and FVKESK. In DNA, the CDR3 is TGTGCCAGCAGCCAGCGGTCTACGCAGTATTTT. Protein sequence: CASSQRSTQYF.